These T cell receptor beta chains were read from a single sample in a study of siplizumab effects on memory and regulatory T cells. Profiling relied on immunoSEQ multiplex PCR, and the TCRdb table lists in-frame clones only, not all of them. The sample shows some 97,000 clones, 91% of them seen only once. The specimen was CD4+ T cells sorted from blood. These receptors were collected from a human donor in good health. CDR3s leave out the opening cysteine and the closing phenylalanine or tryptophan.

j_gene,v_gene,CDR3aa
TRBJ1-5,TRBV10-2,ASGGPVSNQPQH
TRBJ2-7,TRBV28,ASSTGRYEQY
TRBJ1-1,TRBV10-3,AHRGRPQDTEAF
TRBJ2-3,TRBV5-1,ASSSISGDTQY
TRBJ1-3,TRBV4-3,ASSQEPDRGRSGNTIY
TRBJ1-1,TRBV7-2,ASSLGGRGGSNTEAF
TRBJ2-2,TRBV5-4,ASSRQKNTGELF
TRBJ1-2,TRBV6-1,ASRTGLGYGYT
TRBJ1-3,TRBV10-3,AINSGNTIY
TRBJ1-6,TRBV19,ASSIGLSRNSPLH
TRBJ1-2,TRBV7-3,ASSAYQGANANYGYT
TRBJ2-2,TRBV5-5,ASSLGPRTGELF
TRBJ2-3,TRBV18,ASSPLASTDTQY
TRBJ1-1,TRBV19,ASTLRVGTIENTEAF
TRBJ1-3,TRBV19,ASSRSSGNTIY
TRBJ2-2,TRBV5-4,ASSGSGVELF
TRBJ1-1,TRBV5-5,ASSPQGGNTEAF
TRBJ2-5,TRBV2,ASSDGRGGNQETQY
TRBJ1-5,TRBV5-6,ASSLAAGATGQPQH
TRBJ2-1,TRBV5-1,ASSYRDGIYNEQF
TRBJ1-2,TRBV6-5,ASSYERGYGYT
TRBJ1-5,TRBV7-2,ASSLDGGPYSNQPQH
TRBJ1-2,TRBV25-1,ASRSDRAGGGYT
TRBJ1-1,TRBV6-5,ASSYGWGLNTEAF
TRBJ2-3,TRBV7-2,ASSAGGATDTQY
TRBJ2-1,TRBV19,ASSIETSSVNEQF